This record looks at one TCR beta chain sequence and its context. Per the original data handling: Reference gene primer amplification gave nucleated cell count estimates. Some clones are missing from TCRdb's copy, which holds only in-frame ones; the method was immunoSEQ multiplex PCR. Clone size and the V and J calls come from that table; the DNA yielded D and trimming. The profile covers some 70,000 clones, with around 89% appearing a single time and over 5% taken by the ten largest. CDR1 is SGHNT and CDR2 is YENEEA in the germline V gene. CDR3 length: 12 residues. V shed 5 bases, J shed 8 bases, and the junction held 4 bases outside the gene matches. This record belongs to a study of blood T cell repertoires in COVID-19. Overall study: Donors in the United States, Italy and Spain gave samples during acute or convalescent COVID-19. T cells, B-cell-depleted T cells, or PBMCs supplied cDNA or gDNA.

The sequence derives from a woman in her sixties or seventies with acute or convalescent COVID-19. Sequenced sample: peripheral blood. The gene calls are TRBV11-3 and TRBJ1-1; 8 bases line up with TRBD1. CDR3 loop: CASSVTGAEAFF. Written as DNA, the CDR3 is TGTGCCAGCAGCGTGACAGGGGCCGAAGCTTTCTTT.